What follows are 18 T cell receptor beta chains derived from one specimen sequenced in a study of radiation and T cells in renal cell carcinoma. Time point in this sample: baseline pretreatment blood. The treatment was: 15 Gy SBRT to primary tumor, nephrectomy 4 weeks later. Sequencing was performed with immunoSEQ multiplex PCR; in TCRdb, only in-frame clones are kept and a portion is missing. The repertoire holds some 150,000 clones, with nearly 90% as singletons. This specimen consisted of blood, obtained from a patient whose treatment included radiotherapy and nephrectomy. The source is a woman in her forties or fifties with renal cell carcinoma.

V is TRBV5-8 and J is TRBJ1-2; D is possibly TRBD1 (5 bases). The CDR3 is 15 residues long. V lost 0 bases, J lost 4 bases, and 13 bases lay in between. Germline values: CDR1 SGHTS, CDR2 YDEGEE. DNA of the CDR3: TGTGCCAGCAGCTTGGGGCAGGGACCCCTCTATGGCTACACCTTC. Amino acid sequence: CASSLGQGPLYGYTF.

V usage is TRBV11-3 and J usage is TRBJ2-5; tentative D call: TRBD2 (5 bases). With 5 bases removed from V and 2 bases from J, the gap between germline ends came to 18 bases. Germline CDR1 and CDR2: SGHNT and YENEEA. CDR3 length: 16 residues. The CDR3 sequence: CASSPGYRTGQETQYF. In DNA form, the CDR3 reads TGTGCCAGCAGCCCTGGTTACCGGACTGGACAAGAGACCCAGTACTTC.

V and J are TRBV5-4 and TRBJ1-4, with D perhaps TRBD1 (6 bases). The germline CDR1 and CDR2 sequences are SGHNT and YYREEE (reference sequence). The CDR3 spans 16 residues. V lost 4 bases and J lost 3, with 16 bases in between. The CDR3 here is CASSGTGIGANEKLFF. For the CDR3, the DNA is TGTGCCAGCAGCGGAACAGGGATCGGGGCTAATGAAAAACTGTTTTTT.

This clone was seen more than once but under ten times. The chain carries TRBV19 and TRBJ1-1, with 7 positions matching TRBD1. CDR1 and CDR2 (germline): LNHDA, SQIVND (reference sequence). Trimming removed 8 bases from V and 3 bases from J; junction bases left unmatched: 12. This CDR3 is built from 15 residues. The CDR3 protein is CASQIGTAVDTEAFF. For the CDR3, the DNA is TGTGCCAGTCAAATCGGGACAGCGGTTGACACTGAAGCTTTCTTT.

This chain uses TRBV7-3 with TRBJ2-2; D remains unclear. CDR1 SGHTA and CDR2 FQGTGA come from the germline V gene. The CDR3 is 12 residues long. V lost 2 bases to trimming and J lost 5 bases, with 3 bases between them. The CDR3 DNA reads TGTGCCAGCAGCTTATCGACCGGGGAGCTGTTTTTT. It encodes CASSLSTGELFF.

V usage is TRBV7-2 and J usage is TRBJ2-1, with 12 bases matching TRBD2. The ends lost 4 bases at V and 8 bases at J; junction bases unmatched: 9. The germline V gene encodes CDR1 SGHTA and CDR2 FQGNSA. The CDR3 is made up of 16 amino acids. CDR3 sequence reads: CASSSLPSGGAHEQFF. The CDR3 DNA sequence: TGTGCCAGCAGCTCCCTACCTAGCGGGGGGGCCCATGAGCAGTTCTTC. The variable domain in full, completed from reference TRBV7-2 and TRBJ2-1, reads GAGVSQSPSNKVTEKGKDVELRCDPISGHTALYWYRQSLGQGLEFLIYFQGNSAPDKSGLPSDRFSAERTGGSVSTLTIQRTQQEDSAVYLCASSSLPSGGAHEQFFGPGTRLTVL.

The rearrangement joins TRBV5-4 to TRBJ2-3, with a tentative D call TRBD2 (7 bases). Germline V gives CDR1 SGHNT, CDR2 YYREEE (reference sequence). There are 14 residues in the CDR3. The germline V and J ends were trimmed by 6 bases and 3 bases, with 14 bases remaining between them. The CDR3 is CASTRGGGTDTQYF. The CDR3 nucleotides are TGTGCCAGCACGCGAGGGGGAGGGACAGATACGCAGTATTTT.

This chain connects TRBV7-9 to TRBJ2-2; TRBD1 might be the D (5 bases). The CDR3 totals 16 residues. Trimming removed 5 bases at V and 2 bases at J, with 15 bases between. Germline V gene lookup returns CDR1 SEHNR and CDR2 FQNEAQ (reference sequence). In DNA form, the CDR3 reads TGTGCCAGCAGCGGCTCACGACAGAGCAACACCGGGGAGCTGTTTTTT. Residues: CASSGSRQSNTGELFF.

The chain employs TRBV6-5 and TRBJ1-1, with 8 bases that match TRBD1. There are 13 residues in the CDR3. The germline V gene has CDR1 MNHEY and CDR2 SVGAGI. The V and J ends lost 6 bases and 4 bases, in that order; junction bases with no gene match: 4. The CDR3 region is CASSPDRGTEAFF. The CDR3 region has the DNA TGTGCCAGCAGCCCTGACAGGGGCACTGAAGCTTTCTTT.

The V call is TRBV23-1, the J call TRBJ1-1; D is undetermined. TRBV23-1 is marked as an open reading frame, function uncertain. This CDR3 has 15 residues. V was pared by 6 bases and J by 9 bases, with 23 bases between. CDR3 DNA sequence: TGCGCCAGCAGATTGAACCCTTCCACCAGCCGAAAAGCTTTCTTT. Translation: CASRLNPSTSRKAFF.

The chain combines TRBV5-1 with TRBJ1-6; 7 bases are a match to TRBD1. The germline gives CDR1 SGHRS, CDR2 YFSETQ. This CDR3 region has 15 residues. V shed 0 bases and J 7 bases; nucleotides not matched to a gene: 4. The CDR3, as DNA: TGCGCCAGCAGCTTGGGGGGGACAGAGAATTCACCCCTCCACTTT. It is translated as CASSLGGTENSPLHF.

This rearrangement joins TRBV6-1 to TRBJ1-2, with 7 bases fitting TRBD1. The CDR3 runs 12 residues. In germline, CDR1 is MNHNS, CDR2 SASEGT. J lost 9 bases, V lost 4 bases, and 5 bases had no gene match. DNA of the CDR3: TGTGCCAGCAGTGGGACAGGTGATAGCTACACCTTC. Encoded protein: CASSGTGDSYTF.

The chain carries TRBV12-5 and TRBJ1-2, with D possibly matching TRBD1 (5 bases). V was shortened by 0 bases and J by 5 bases, with 10 bases between the two germline ends. The CDR3 is made up of 14 amino acids. Germline CDR1 is LGHNT and CDR2 is FRNRAP. The CDR3 nucleotides are TGTGCTAGTGGTTTGGTACCGGGGGATTATGGCTACACCTTC. This sequence encodes CASGLVPGDYGYTF.

To note about this clone: Other DNA sequences of this sample code for an identical CDR3. The chain carries TRBV4-3 and TRBJ2-3; no definite D call. The CDR3 is made up of 13 amino acids. V lost 0 bases, J lost 5 bases, and 6 bases lay in between. Germline CDR1 is LGHNA and CDR2 is YSLEER. Here the CDR3 reads CASSQERRDTQYF. The CDR3 DNA is TGCGCCAGCAGCCAAGAAAGAAGAGATACGCAGTATTTT.

V gene TRBV2 combines with J gene TRBJ1-4, with 8 bases matching TRBD1. With 2 bases clipped from V and 7 bases from J, the junction kept 6 bases outside the gene matches. The CDR3 covers 15 residues. The germline V gene has CDR1 SNHLY and CDR2 FYNNEI. CDR3: CASSEQGAAGEKLFF. DNA of the CDR3: TGTGCCAGCAGTGAACAGGGGGCAGCGGGTGAAAAACTGTTTTTT.

J is TRBJ1-2 and V is TRBV2; unclear D gene. V lost 8 bases to trimming and J lost 8 bases, with 12 bases between them. The CDR3 is 11 residues long. CDR1 and CDR2 from the germline V gene are SNHLY and FYNNEI. The CDR3 sequence: CASSTGQGYTF. The CDR3, as DNA: TGTGCCAGCTCCACGGGTCAGGGCTACACCTTC. Complete variable domain (other parts from reference TRBV2 and TRBJ1-2): EPEVTQTPSHQVTQMGQEVILRCVPISNHLYFYWYRQILGQKVEFLVSFYNNEISEKSEIFDDQFSVERPDGSNFTLKIRSTKLEDSAMYFCASSTGQGYTFGSGTRLTVV.

The rearrangement joins TRBV7-8 to TRBJ2-1; 9 positions agree with TRBD2. This CDR3 spans 15 amino acids. Germline trimming cut 3 bases from V and 3 bases from J; bases unmatched to any gene: 3. CDR1 is SGHVS, CDR2 FQNEAQ, per germline. This CDR3 reads CASSLGLADYNEQFF. The DNA for the CDR3 is TGTGCCAGCAGCTTGGGACTAGCTGACTACAATGAGCAGTTCTTC.

This clone was counted only a few times. The chain recombines TRBV18 with TRBJ2-3; D is ambiguous. This CDR3 is 15 amino acids long. Trimming took 1 base from V and 2 from J, leaving 10 bases between them. Germline assignment: CDR1 KGHSH and CDR2 LQKENI. CDR3: CASSPLIDNTDTQYF. DNA of the CDR3: TGTGCCAGCTCACCACTAATTGACAACACAGATACGCAGTATTTT.